This TCR beta chain emerged from a study of neurological immune-mediated disorders. The unsorted libraries originated from 2 million PBMCs kept at -80 C. Per the germline V gene, CDR1 is LNHNV and CDR2 is YYDKDF (reference sequence). V was trimmed by 8 bases and J by 2 bases, leaving 19 bases between them. This CDR3 contains 15 residues. TCRdb reprocessed the 5' RACE reads via MiXCR and lists one record per CDR3 protein. The profile shows tens of thousands of distinct CDR3 sequences, 1.9% of them singletons. Many counts were recorded for this clonotype. The V and J genes are TRBV15 and TRBJ2-7; D possibly uses TRBD1 or TRBD2 (6 bases each). This clonotype was obtained from a woman aged 40 to 50 with multiple sclerosis. Specimen: PBMCs. This CDR3 reads CATQGSSTGAYEQYF. DNA of the CDR3: TGTGCCACCCAGGGGTCGAGCACGGGGGCCTACGAGCAGTACTTC. Using reference TRBV15 and TRBJ2-7 for the parts outside the CDR3, the full variable domain is DAMVIQNPRYQVTQFGKPVTLSCSQTLNHNVMYWYQQKSSQAPKLLFHYYDKDFNNEADTPDNFQSRRPNTSFCFLDIRSPGLGDTAMYLCATQGSSTGAYEQYFGPGTRLTVT.